The 9 T cell receptor beta chains listed next were all sequenced from one sample in a study of long-term antiretroviral therapy in people with HIV. Run at survey level, the immunoSEQ assay was version v3.0. TCRdb keeps only in-frame clones here, not all; method: immunoSEQ multiplex PCR. The sample yields over 30,000 clones, around 97% seen once. Sequenced here: unsorted PBMCs, sampled 7.6 years after starting antiretroviral therapy. The receptor source for this set is a man in his thirties or forties with HIV.

The chain links TRBV7-2 to TRBJ2-7; D call uncertain. V was trimmed by 5 bases and J by 4 bases, leaving 15 bases between them. Germline CDR1 is SGHTA and CDR2 is FQGNSA. The CDR3 is 14 residues long. In DNA, the CDR3 is TGTGCCAGCAGCGAACATGGACGGCAATACGAGCAGTACTTC. This codes for CASSEHGRQYEQYF.

This chain uses TRBV9 with TRBJ1-4, with D hard to call. The CDR3 runs 14 residues. With 4 bases removed from V and 8 bases from J, the gap between germline ends came to 15 bases. CDR1 and CDR2 from the germline V gene are SGDLS and YYNGEE. The CDR3 protein is CASSLGSQREKLFF. The CDR3 DNA follows: TGTGCCAGCAGCCTTGGGAGTCAGAGGGAAAAACTGTTTTTT.

V and J are TRBV19 and TRBJ2-7; TRBD1 is a possible D gene (6 bases). This CDR3 spans 11 amino acids. V shed 5 bases and J shed 10 bases, with 12 bases lying between them. CDR1 is LNHDA and CDR2 is SQIVND in the germline V gene (reference sequence). The DNA of the CDR3 is TGTGCCAGTAGTCATGGACAGCGACAGTACTTC. The encoded protein is CASSHGQRQYF.

This sequence joins TRBV6-5 and TRBJ2-5, with D hard to call. Between the trimmed V and J ends, which lost 3 bases and 0 bases, there was a span of 11 bases. In germline, CDR1 is MNHEY, CDR2 SVGAGI. This CDR3 is 15 amino acids long. As DNA, the CDR3 is TGTGCCAGCAGTTATTACCAGAACCACCAAGAGACCCAGTACTTC. It is translated as CASSYYQNHQETQYF.

This rearrangement joins TRBV4-2 to TRBJ2-7; possible D gene TRBD2, 5 bases. Germline CDR1 and CDR2: LGHNA and YNFKEQ. This CDR3 comprises 14 residues. Trimming took 4 bases from V and 5 from J, leaving 15 bases between them. The CDR3: CASSPRVPPDEQYF. CDR3 sequence (DNA): TGTGCCAGCAGCCCGCGGGTCCCCCCGGACGAGCAGTACTTC.

The V gene is TRBV19, the J gene TRBJ2-1; 7 bases agree with TRBD1. The V segment lost 7 bases and the J segment 4 bases; nucleotides outside the gene matches: 1. This CDR3 comprises 12 residues. CDR1 and CDR2 (germline): LNHDA, SQIVND (reference sequence). This chain's CDR3 is CASKGQYNEQFF. The CDR3 nucleotides read TGTGCCAGTAAGGGACAGTACAATGAGCAGTTCTTC.

J is TRBJ2-3 and V is TRBV4-3; tentatively, D is TRBD1 (5 bases). This CDR3 region has 15 residues. In germline, CDR1 is LGHNA, CDR2 YSLEER. V was pared by 0 bases and J by 0 bases, with 7 bases between. CDR3 coding DNA: TGCGCCAGCAGCCAAGATAGGGGTAGCACAGATACGCAGTATTTT. The encoded protein is CASSQDRGSTDTQYF.

The chain has TRBV6-5 and TRBJ1-1; D is possibly TRBD1 (5 bases). V was pared by 6 bases and J by 1 base, with 9 bases between. The CDR3 has 13 residues. Germline CDR1 reads MNHEY; CDR2 reads SVGAGI. CDR3 in DNA: TGTGCCAGCAGCCTGACAGAGAACACTGAAGCTTTCTTT. It is translated as CASSLTENTEAFF.

The chain recombines TRBV4-1 with TRBJ2-1; 15 bases match TRBD2. This CDR3 comprises 18 residues. Trimming took 4 bases from V and 5 from J; bases not matched to a gene: 9. Per germline, CDR1 MGHRA and CDR2 YSYEKL. CDR3 coding DNA: TGCGCCAGCAGCCCGGGACTAGCGGGAGGCTGGTCGAACAATGAGCAGTTCTTC. This sequence encodes CASSPGLAGGWSNNEQFF.